This T cell receptor (beta chain) is drawn from a study of shared clonotypes between healthy human individuals. The protocol was immunoSEQ multiplex PCR, while the TCRdb copy is restricted to in-frame clones and leaves out a portion. The sample has about 460,000 clones; about 74% are singletons. CDR3 length equals 16 residues. V lost 0 bases, J lost 1 base, and 3 bases stayed unmatched. Germline V CDR1 and CDR2: SGHTA, FQGNSA. The rearrangement links TRBV7-2 to TRBJ2-5, with 9 bases lining up with TRBD2. This receptor was obtained from a middle-aged woman in good health. Some clones in this sample may be carry-over from other donors' samples. The source material was PBMCs. For the CDR3, the DNA is TGTGCCAGCAGCTTAGCTCTAGCGGGAACCCAAGAGACCCAGTACTTC. This sequence encodes CASSLALAGTQETQYF.